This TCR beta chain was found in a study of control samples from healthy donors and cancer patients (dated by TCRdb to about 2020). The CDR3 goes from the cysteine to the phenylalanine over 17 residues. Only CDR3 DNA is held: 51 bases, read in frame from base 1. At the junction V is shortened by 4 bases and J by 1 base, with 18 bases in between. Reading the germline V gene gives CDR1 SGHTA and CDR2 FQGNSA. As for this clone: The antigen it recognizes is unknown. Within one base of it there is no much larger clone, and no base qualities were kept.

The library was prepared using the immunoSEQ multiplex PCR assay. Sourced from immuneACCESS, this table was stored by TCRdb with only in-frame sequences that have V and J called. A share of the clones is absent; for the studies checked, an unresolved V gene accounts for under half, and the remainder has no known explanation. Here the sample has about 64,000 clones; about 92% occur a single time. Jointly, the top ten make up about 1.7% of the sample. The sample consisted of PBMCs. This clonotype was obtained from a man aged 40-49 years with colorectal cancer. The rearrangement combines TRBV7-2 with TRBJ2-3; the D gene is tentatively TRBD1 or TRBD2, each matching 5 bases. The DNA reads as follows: TGTGCCAGCAGCTCCCTCGGGGCCGCTAGGGGCACAGATACGCAGTATTTT. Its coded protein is CASSSLGAARGTDTQYF.